Below are 18 T cell receptor beta chains sequenced from a single sample in a study of human T cells and chemical hapten exposure. A single record per CDR3 protein comes from TCRdb applying MiXCR to the RACE reads. The sample includes roughly 40,000 distinct CDR3 sequences, about 8.9% of them seen just once. Time point in this sample: patch test 2, 6 weeks after DPC sensitization. Treatment given: therapeutic diphenylcyclopropenone sensitization with weekly scalp DPC. This specimen consisted of whole blood, obtained in connection with sensitization to the hapten diphenylcyclopropenone (DPC). The origin of the receptors is a woman between 35 and 50 years old with alopecia areata. Some clones in this sample may be carry-over from other donors' samples.

In this sample, this clonotype turned up a few times. J is TRBJ2-7 and V is TRBV5-1; D uncertain. The CDR3 has 13 residues. Germline V gene sequence: CDR1 SGHRS, CDR2 YFSETQ. V lost 0 bases and J 6 bases, leaving 10 bases between the germline ends. Here the CDR3 reads CASSLVVGLEQYF. The CDR3 DNA is TGCGCCAGCAGCTTGGTCGTTGGGCTCGAGCAGTACTTC.

This clonotype was detected ten times or more. The rearrangement uses TRBV7-9 and TRBJ1-3; TRBD1 agrees at 8 bases. The CDR3 loop spans 16 amino acids. Germline CDR1 reads SEHNR; CDR2 reads FQNEAQ (reference sequence). Unmatched junction bases numbered 6, after V lost 5 bases and J lost 0 bases. This chain's CDR3 is CASSRWTGSSGNTIYF. CDR3 bases: TGTGCCAGCAGCCGATGGACAGGGAGCTCTGGAAACACCATATATTTT.

In this sample, this clonotype turned up many times. The genes are TRBV20-1 and TRBJ2-1; 14 nucleotides agree with TRBD2. Trimming cost V 6 bases and J 3 bases; bases outside gene matches: 16. The CDR3 covers 19 residues. The V gene's germline CDR1 is DFQATT and CDR2 SNEGSKA (reference sequence). CDR3 loop: CSAEEDSGTSGGHYNEQFF. For the CDR3, the DNA is TGCAGTGCCGAAGAGGACTCCGGGACTAGCGGGGGTCACTACAATGAGCAGTTCTTC.

This clonotype came up many times. The chain carries TRBV9 and TRBJ2-1; 8 positions match TRBD2. Germline V gene lookup returns CDR1 SGDLS and CDR2 YYNGEE. The CDR3 length is 15 residues. The V gene end was trimmed by 4 bases and the J gene end by 7 bases; junction bases not matched to a gene: 10. CDR3 nucleotides: TGTGCCAGCAGCCCAGCGGGGGCCCCAGGAAATGAGCAGTTCTTC. Its translation: CASSPAGAPGNEQFF.

In this sample, this clonotype turned up a few times. The rearrangement links TRBV5-4 to TRBJ1-2; tentatively, D is TRBD1 (5 bases). The CDR3 spans 13 residues. Germline V CDR1 and CDR2: SGHNT, YYREEE (reference sequence). Trimming removed 2 bases from V and 0 bases from J, with 5 bases in between. CDR3 in DNA: TGTGCCAGCAGCTTCAGGGCTAACTATGGCTACACCTTC. This codes for CASSFRANYGYTF.

In its sample, this clonotype was seen many times. J is TRBJ1-1 and V is TRBV4-2; D is ambiguous. The CDR3 totals 19 residues. V was clipped by 4 bases and J by 5 bases, with 29 bases between them. Germline V CDR1 and CDR2: LGHNA, YNFKEQ. This CDR3 reads CASSPYLPGSGSETTEAFF. Here the CDR3 DNA reads TGTGCCAGCAGCCCCTACCTTCCGGGATCGGGGTCGGAGACTACTGAAGCTTTCTTT.

This clonotype was seen many times. This chain uses TRBV18 with TRBJ1-1; 7 bases fit TRBD1. This CDR3 spans 12 amino acids. With 5 bases clipped from V and 6 bases from J, the junction kept 3 bases outside the gene matches. Germline V lookup: CDR1 KGHSH, CDR2 LQKENI. The CDR3 here is CASSFDRAEAFF. DNA for the CDR3: TGTGCCAGCTCATTCGACAGGGCTGAAGCTTTCTTT. Drawing the rest from reference TRBV18 and TRBJ1-1, the complete variable domain is NAGVMQNPRHLVRRRGQEARLRCSPMKGHSHVYWYRQLPEEGLKFMVYLQKENIIDESGMPKERFSAEFPKEGPSILRIQQVVRGDSAAYFCASSFDRAEAFFGQGTRLTVV.

This clonotype was seen at least ten times. The rearrangement links TRBV3-1 to TRBJ2-7; D possibly corresponds to TRBD1 (6 bases). Germline-derived CDR1 and CDR2 are LGHDT and YNNKEL (reference sequence). Trimming pared 1 base from V and 7 bases from J, leaving 14 bases between. CDR3 size: 14 residues. The CDR3 here is CASSQGTDESEQYF. The CDR3 bases are TGTGCCAGCAGCCAAGGGACAGACGAGTCTGAGCAGTACTTC.

This clonotype was counted ten times or more. The chain recombines TRBV5-4 with TRBJ2-1; TRBD1 matches 11 bases. The trim removed 5 bases at V and 4 bases at J, leaving 5 bases unmatched. The CDR3 loop spans 15 amino acids. CDR1 is SGHNT and CDR2 is YYREEE in the germline V gene (reference sequence). CDR3 in DNA: TGTGCCAGCAGACGGACAGGGGGCGCGTACAATGAGCAGTTCTTC. This encodes CASRRTGGAYNEQFF.

This clonotype has ten or more counts. The chain is built from TRBV6-1 and TRBJ1-5, with D possibly being TRBD1 (6 bases). This CDR3 has 16 residues. The germline V gene encodes CDR1 MNHNS and CDR2 SASEGT. V was clipped by 1 base and J by 2 bases, with 12 bases between them. CDR3 loop: CASSEDGGGGNQPQHF. The CDR3 nucleotides read TGTGCCAGCAGTGAAGACGGGGGCGGCGGCAATCAGCCCCAGCATTTT.

This clonotype has more than one count but fewer than ten. This CDR3 reads CASSPVTSSTDTQYF. DNA for the CDR3: TGTGCCAGCAGCCCAGTGACCTCTAGCACAGATACGCAGTATTTT. The V call is TRBV4-2, the J call TRBJ2-3; D is ambiguous. V gave up 4 bases and J gave up 0 bases, with 11 bases separating them. Germline V CDR1 and CDR2: LGHNA, YNFKEQ. CDR3 length: 15 residues.

The V call is TRBV11-2, the J call TRBJ1-1, with no clear D. This CDR3 contains 12 residues. Germline-derived CDR1 and CDR2 are SGHAT and FQNNGV. Trimming stripped 1 base from V and 5 bases from J, with 5 bases between. The CDR3 DNA is TGTGCCAGCAGCTTAGTCGTAACTGAAGCTTTCTTT. Its translation is CASSLVVTEAFF.

This clonotype was counted ten times or more. This chain connects TRBV4-3 to TRBJ1-3, with 8 bases aligning to TRBD1. V lost 0 bases to trimming and J lost 3 bases; unmatched junction nucleotides: 4. The germline gives CDR1 LGHNA, CDR2 YSLEER. The CDR3 loop spans 16 amino acids. CDR3 nucleotide sequence: TGCGCCAGCAGCCAAGACTTTGGACAGGGTGGAAACACCATATATTTT. This gives the protein CASSQDFGQGGNTIYF.

The sample holds many counts of this clonotype. The rearrangement links TRBV6-4 to TRBJ2-3, with 11 bases lining up with TRBD2. The CDR3 is 16 residues long. CDR1 and CDR2 (germline): MRHNA, SNTAGT. V shed 0 bases and J 2 bases; nucleotides not matched to a gene: 1. The CDR3 spells CASSDSSGGATDTQYF. For the CDR3, the DNA is TGTGCCAGCAGTGACTCTAGCGGGGGGGCCACAGATACGCAGTATTTT.

In the case of this clonotype: A single base separates this from a much larger clone, so it may be a read error. The rearrangement links TRBV7-2 to TRBJ1-2; 12 bases match TRBD1. The CDR3 sequence is 16 residues long. CDR1 SGHTA and CDR2 FQGNSA come from the germline V gene. CDR3: CANSLVGTGGEYGYTF. The CDR3 DNA is TGTGCCAACAGCTTAGTCGGGACAGGGGGCGAGTATGGCTACACCTTC.

This clonotype counts as medium-sized. The genes are TRBV7-2 and TRBJ2-3, with 8 positions matching TRBD2. The V segment lost 3 bases and the J segment 4 bases; nucleotides outside the gene matches: 6. Germline V CDR1 and CDR2: SGHTA, FQGNSA. The CDR3 spans 15 residues. Here the CDR3 DNA reads TGTGCCAGCAGCTTGGGACTAGGTCCTTCAGATACGCAGTATTTT. Translating gives CASSLGLGPSDTQYF.

CDR3 residues: CATGSSGLTDTQYF. The CDR3 DNA follows: TGTGCCACCGGGAGCTCGGGACTCACAGATACGCAGTATTTT. The V call is TRBV6-2 or TRBV6-3, the J call TRBJ2-3; TRBD2 is a possible D gene (6 bases). Trimming removed 10 bases at V and 2 bases at J, with 16 bases between. CDR3 length: 14 residues. Germline V gene sequence: CDR1 MNHEY, CDR2 SVGEGT.

At least ten counts were recorded for this clonotype. The chain links TRBV7-9 to TRBJ1-6; D unresolved. The CDR3 loop spans 12 amino acids. Trimming took off 10 bases at V and 5 bases at J, with 9 bases between the two ends. Looked up from germline, CDR1 is SEHNR and CDR2 is FQNEAQ (reference sequence). The CDR3 loop is CATGEHNSPLHF. CDR3 nucleotides: TGTGCCACCGGGGAGCATAATTCACCCCTCCACTTT.